The T cell receptor (beta chain) described here comes from a study of vaccination effects on CD4 cells after COVID-19. The overall study: Of the BNT162b2 and mRNA-1273 vaccines, participants received two doses of one or the other.

General study results and limits: Clones induced by infection and by vaccine showed marked clonal contraction late after vaccination. The study dataset contains few convalescent patients and includes no early post-infection timepoints.

Expansion with viral peptide pools was applied to antigen-specific CD4+ T cells by the ViraFEST assay prior to sequencing. When about ten days of culture had elapsed, CD4+ T cells were isolated. Vaccine recipients lacked prior SARS-CoV-2 infection and had negative nucleocapsid antibodies. Cells had half their medium changed to IL-2 medium on days 3 and 7. Germline V gene sequence: CDR1 MRHNA, CDR2 SNTAGT. The CDR3 spans 19 residues. The J segment lost 9 bases and the V segment lost 0 bases, leaving 17 bases of the junction unmatched. A remark on this clone: Its antigen is still unknown.

Here immunoSEQ multiplex PCR was the method, and the copy in TCRdb shows in-frame clones only, minus some. Of roughly 75,000 clones in the sample, approximately 79% were seen once. The sequenced sample was CD4+ T cells from PBMCs cultured with HCoV-OC43 spike peptides, obtained before COVID-19 vaccination. Subset meaning: HCoV-OC43 spike overlapping peptide pool stimulation. The chain employs TRBV6-4 and TRBJ2-4; TRBD2 matches 10 bases. This TCR was recovered from a human donor who received a COVID-19 vaccine. This chain's CDR3 is CASSDSKLYASGGQGIQYF. The CDR3 DNA is TGTGCCAGCAGTGACTCGAAGTTGTATGCTAGCGGGGGTCAAGGCATTCAGTACTTC.